Included here is one T cell receptor (beta chain) sequence, with context. Between the trimmed V and J ends, which lost 1 base and 0 bases, there was a span of 19 bases. Germline loops: CDR1 MGHRA, CDR2 YSYEKL. The length of the CDR3 is 18 residues. Recruited during active infection, patients (from Seattle) were subsequently followed longitudinally. Original processing methods: Amplifying reference gene primers gave estimates of nucleated cell counts. The method was immunoSEQ multiplex PCR; TCRdb's version includes in-frame clones alone and lacks a portion of them. V and J calls and clone size come straight from that table; D and trimming were deduced from the DNA. This table has 150,000 to 200,000 clones, approximately 87% appearing once. This specimen belongs to a study of blood T cell repertoires in COVID-19. In the study overall: Sites across the United States, Italy and Spain contributed samples from acute and convalescent COVID-19.

Source material: peripheral blood. The chain combines TRBV4-1 with TRBJ2-7; perhaps TRBD2 as D (6 bases). The sequence was obtained from an older woman with COVID-19, enrolled during active disease. In DNA form, the CDR3 reads TGCGCCAGCAGCCAAGTCGGGTTGGGGCTAGCGAGCTCCTACGAGCAGTACTTC. Its translation: CASSQVGLGLASSYEQYF.